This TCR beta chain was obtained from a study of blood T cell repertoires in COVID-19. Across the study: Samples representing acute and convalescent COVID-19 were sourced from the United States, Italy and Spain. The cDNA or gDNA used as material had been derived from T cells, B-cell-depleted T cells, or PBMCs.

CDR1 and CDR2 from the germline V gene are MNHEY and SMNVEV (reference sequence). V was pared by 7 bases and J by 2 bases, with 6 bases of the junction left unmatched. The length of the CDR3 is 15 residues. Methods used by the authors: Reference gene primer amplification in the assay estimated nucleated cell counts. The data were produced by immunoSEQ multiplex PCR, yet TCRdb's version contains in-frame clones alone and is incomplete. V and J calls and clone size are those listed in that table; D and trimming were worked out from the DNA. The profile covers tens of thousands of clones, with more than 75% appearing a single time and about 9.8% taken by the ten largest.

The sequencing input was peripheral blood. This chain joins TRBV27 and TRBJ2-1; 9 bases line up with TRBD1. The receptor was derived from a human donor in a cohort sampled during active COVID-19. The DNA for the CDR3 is TGTGCCAGCACCCTGGGGACAGGGCCCTACAATGAGCAGTTCTTC. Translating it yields CASTLGTGPYNEQFF.